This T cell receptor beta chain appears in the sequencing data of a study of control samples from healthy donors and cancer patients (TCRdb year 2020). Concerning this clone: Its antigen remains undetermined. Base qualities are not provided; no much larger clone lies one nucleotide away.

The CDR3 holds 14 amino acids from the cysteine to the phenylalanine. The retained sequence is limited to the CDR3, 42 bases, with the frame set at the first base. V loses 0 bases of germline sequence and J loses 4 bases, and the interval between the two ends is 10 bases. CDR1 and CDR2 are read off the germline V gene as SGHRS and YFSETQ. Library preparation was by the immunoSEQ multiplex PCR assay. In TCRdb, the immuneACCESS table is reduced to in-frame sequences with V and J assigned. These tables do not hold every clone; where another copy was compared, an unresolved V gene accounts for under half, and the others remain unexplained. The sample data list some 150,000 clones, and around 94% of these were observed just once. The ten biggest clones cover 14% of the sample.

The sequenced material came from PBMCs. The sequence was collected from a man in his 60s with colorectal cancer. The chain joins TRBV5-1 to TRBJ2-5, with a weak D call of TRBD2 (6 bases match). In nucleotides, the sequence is TGCGCCAGCAGCTTGGAGCTGGGGGGAGAGACCCAGTACTTC. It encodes CASSLELGGETQYF.